This TCR beta chain was retrieved from a study of blood T cells in healthy people across ages. This CDR3 region has 14 residues. Germline-derived CDR1 and CDR2 are LNHNV and YYDKDF (reference sequence). The V gene lost 4 bases and the J gene lost 4 bases, with 14 bases spanning the gap. Ranging in age from about 6 to 95, the donors were healthy Caucasian individuals from Russia. Total RNA was isolated from each sample in quantities of at least 6 micrograms. Whole-study findings and limits: Shifts in expanded clonotypes may have been confounded by donor CMV status, which was unknown. Age advanced and TCR beta diversity per million T cells fell, roughly linearly.

With a J-beta primer mix and a sample-barcoded 5' primer, a second PCR ran about 7 to 12 cycles. TCRdb analysed the 5' RACE reads with MiXCR anew, one entry per CDR3 protein. In the table there are over 1,300,000 distinct CDR3 sequences, almost 60% of which are singletons. About this clonotype: Its specificity is unknown.

J is TRBJ2-7 and V is TRBV15, with D perhaps TRBD1 (6 bases). Sequencing was done on a sample of blood. The receptor was isolated from a man aged 18-30 years in good health. The CDR3 DNA follows: TGTGCCACCAGCACAGAATTACAGGGTTACGAGCAGTACTTC. Amino acids: CATSTELQGYEQYF.